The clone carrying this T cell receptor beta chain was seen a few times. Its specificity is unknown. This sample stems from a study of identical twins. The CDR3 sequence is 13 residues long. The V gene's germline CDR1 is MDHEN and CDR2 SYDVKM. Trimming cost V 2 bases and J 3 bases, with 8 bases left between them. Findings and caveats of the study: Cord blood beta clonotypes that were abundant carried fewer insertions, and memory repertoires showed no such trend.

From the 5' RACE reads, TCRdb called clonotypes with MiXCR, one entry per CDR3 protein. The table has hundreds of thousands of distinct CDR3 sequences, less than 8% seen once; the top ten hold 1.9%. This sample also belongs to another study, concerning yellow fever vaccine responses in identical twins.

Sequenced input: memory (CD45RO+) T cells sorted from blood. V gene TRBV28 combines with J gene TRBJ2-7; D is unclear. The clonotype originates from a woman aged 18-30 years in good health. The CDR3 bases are TGTGCCAGCAGTTTAGGGGTAGGCTACGAGCAGTACTTC. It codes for CASSLGVGYEQYF.